The 22 T cell receptor beta chains below come from one sample, sequenced in a study of cytomegalovirus exposure and HLA in healthy donors. PCR used 60 Vbeta primers and 13 Jbeta primers. The protocol was immunoSEQ multiplex PCR, while the TCRdb copy is restricted to in-frame clones and leaves out a portion. In the table there are about 94,000 clones, more than 75% of which are singletons. The material sequenced was PBMCs. These TCRs come from a middle-aged woman in good health and CMV-seronegative.

This chain connects TRBV2 to TRBJ2-1; D possibly corresponds to TRBD1 (5 bases). Trimming removed 6 bases from V and 5 bases from J, with 14 bases in between. This CDR3 comprises 14 residues. The germline V gene encodes CDR1 SNHLY and CDR2 FYNNEI. As DNA, the CDR3 is TGTGCCAGCAGAGGTGTGACAGTACACAATGAGCAGTTCTTC. Amino acid sequence: CASRGVTVHNEQFF.

The rearrangement uses TRBV7-8 and TRBJ1-1, with D maybe TRBD1 (6 bases). Germline V CDR1 and CDR2: SGHVS, FQNEAQ. Trimming cost V 9 bases and J 3 bases, with 17 bases left between them. CDR3 length: 14 residues. The CDR3 sequence is CASGQRPGDTEAFF. The CDR3 DNA is TGTGCCAGTGGACAGCGCCCAGGAGACACTGAAGCTTTCTTT.

The chain carries TRBV10-1 and TRBJ1-2, with D possibly being TRBD1 (6 bases). The CDR3 has 15 amino acids. CDR1 and CDR2 (germline): WNHNN, SYGVQD (reference sequence). V lost 10 bases and J lost 4, with 22 bases in between. The CDR3 coding sequence is TGCGCCAACTTACACACAGGGAAAGGAGGCTATGGCTACACCTTC. Encoded protein: CANLHTGKGGYGYTF.

This clone was observed a single time. The rearrangement uses TRBV15 and TRBJ2-7; 11 nucleotides agree with TRBD2. With V trimmed by 0 bases and J by 4 bases, 5 bases remained unmatched. CDR3 length: 16 residues. Germline CDR1 is LNHNV and CDR2 is YYDKDF (reference sequence). CDR3 amino acids: CATSRELASGGYEQYF. The CDR3 nucleotides are TGTGCCACCAGCAGAGAGTTGGCTAGCGGGGGGTACGAGCAGTACTTC.

CDR3 protein: CASSLDGFEQYF. The CDR3 DNA reads TGTGCCAGCAGCTTAGATGGCTTCGAGCAGTACTTC. The J gene is TRBJ2-7, the V gene TRBV11-3, with D unresolved. The CDR3 covers 12 residues. In germline, CDR1 is SGHNT, CDR2 YENEEA. V was pared by 0 bases and J by 6 bases, with 6 bases between.

The chain recombines TRBV7-3 with TRBJ2-2, with 7 bases lining up with TRBD2. The V gene end was trimmed by 5 bases and the J gene end by 9 bases; junction bases not matched to a gene: 6. There are 13 residues in the CDR3. CDR1 and CDR2 (germline): SGHTA, FQGTGA. CDR3 in amino acids: CASSPQAGRELFF. Here the CDR3 DNA reads TGTGCCAGCAGCCCCCAAGCGGGGAGGGAGCTGTTTTTT. Full variable domain (missing parts from reference TRBV7-3 and TRBJ2-2): GAGVSQTPSNKVTEKGKYVELRCDPISGHTALYWYRQSLGQGPEFLIYFQGTGAADDSGLPNDRFFAVRPEGSVSTLKIQRTERGDSAVYLCASSPQAGRELFFGEGSRLTVL.

The genes are TRBV4-2 and TRBJ2-3, with a weak D call TRBD2 (7 bases). The CDR3 contains 17 residues. Germline V CDR1 and CDR2: LGHNA, YNFKEQ. Trimming removed 7 bases at V and 4 bases at J, with 24 bases between. CDR3 region: CASTSAWAGATSDTQYF. CDR3 DNA sequence: TGTGCCAGCACCTCTGCGTGGGCGGGGGCTACGTCAGATACGCAGTATTTT.

The gene calls are TRBV5-6 and TRBJ1-1; TRBD1 agrees at 9 bases. This CDR3 region has 15 residues. The V and J ends lost 2 bases and 3 bases, in that order; junction bases with no gene match: 5. Germline lookup yields CDR1 SGHDT and CDR2 YYEEEE. The CDR3 protein is CASSFNRGLYTEAFF. CDR3 nucleotide sequence: TGTGCCAGCAGCTTCAACAGGGGGCTCTACACTGAAGCTTTCTTT.

The chain has TRBV5-1 and TRBJ1-6; 7 nucleotides line up with TRBD1. This CDR3 comprises 14 residues. Germline V gene sequence: CDR1 SGHRS, CDR2 YFSETQ. V lost 1 base, J lost 10 bases, and 5 bases stayed unmatched. The DNA for the CDR3 is TGCGCCAGCAGCTTGACAGGGGATCGATCACCCCTCCACTTT. This gives the protein CASSLTGDRSPLHF.

V and J are TRBV30 and TRBJ1-2; no definite D call. V lost 2 bases, J lost 5 bases, and 9 bases lay in between. Germline lookup yields CDR1 GTSNPN and CDR2 SVGIG (reference sequence). The CDR3 is made up of 12 amino acids. CDR3 in amino acids: CAWSREQYGYTF. The CDR3 nucleotides read TGTGCCTGGAGTAGAGAACAGTATGGCTACACCTTC.

The chain is built from TRBV20-1 and TRBJ1-2; D is undetermined. The CDR3 extends over 11 amino acids. Germline-derived CDR1 and CDR2 are DFQATT and SNEGSKA (reference sequence). V dropped 8 bases and J dropped 1 base, with 8 bases sitting between them. The CDR3: CSFPRNYGYTF. The CDR3 DNA is TGCAGTTTCCCCCGTAACTATGGCTACACCTTC.

V gene TRBV6-5 combines with J gene TRBJ1-1; D is perhaps TRBD1 (6 bases). Trimming removed 7 bases at V and 6 bases at J, with 21 bases between. The CDR3 totals 15 residues. Germline CDR1 reads MNHEY; CDR2 reads SVGAGI. CDR3 DNA sequence: TGTGCCAGCATTGGTAGAGGCAGGGGCTTCGCTGAAGCTTTCTTT. Translated: CASIGRGRGFAEAFF.

The chain links TRBV7-2 to TRBJ1-3; D is uncertain. Germline assignment: CDR1 SGHTA and CDR2 FQGNSA. The CDR3 covers 13 residues. V dropped 5 bases and J dropped 3 bases, with 8 bases sitting between them. CDR3 nucleotide sequence: TGTGCCAGCAGCACAGCTATTGGAAACACCATATATTTT. The encoded protein is CASSTAIGNTIYF.

The V and J genes are TRBV7-3 and TRBJ2-1; 7 nucleotides line up with TRBD1. This CDR3 is 14 amino acids long. In germline, CDR1 is SGHTA, CDR2 FQGTGA. J gave up 7 bases and V 3 bases, and 6 bases lay outside the gene matches. This chain's CDR3 is CASSFSATGNEQFF. Written as DNA, the CDR3 is TGTGCCAGCAGCTTTTCGGCGACAGGGAATGAGCAGTTCTTC. Combining the CDR3 with reference TRBV7-3 and TRBJ2-1 gives the whole variable domain GAGVSQTPSNKVTEKGKYVELRCDPISGHTALYWYRQSLGQGPEFLIYFQGTGAADDSGLPNDRFFAVRPEGSVSTLKIQRTERGDSAVYLCASSFSATGNEQFFGPGTRLTVL.

The chain employs TRBV14 and TRBJ2-3, with TRBD2 matching 8 bases. Germline V gene data show CDR1 as SGHDN and CDR2 as FVKESK. Trimming removed 5 bases from V and 4 bases from J; junction bases left unmatched: 8. CDR3 length: 15 residues. CDR3 sequence reads: CASSGIGGAPDTQYF. The CDR3 DNA sequence: TGTGCCAGCAGCGGAATCGGGGGGGCCCCAGATACGCAGTATTTT.

The chain couples TRBV7-7 to TRBJ2-1; D unclear. Germline CDR1 reads SSHAT; CDR2 reads FNYEAQ (reference sequence). V gave up 1 base and J gave up 8 bases, with 9 bases separating them. This CDR3 comprises 13 residues. DNA of the CDR3: TGTGCCAGCAGCTTAGGAGGTTTCGATGAGCAGTTCTTC. Translating gives CASSLGGFDEQFF.

The chain combines TRBV11-2 with TRBJ2-2; 8 bases are shared with TRBD1. CDR1 and CDR2 from the germline V gene are SGHAT and FQNNGV. The CDR3 sequence is 15 residues long. V lost 5 bases and J lost 4; bases outside the gene matches: 6. The CDR3 sequence is CASSNRDRITGELFF. CDR3 DNA sequence: TGTGCCAGCAGCAACCGGGACAGGATCACCGGGGAGCTGTTTTTT.

This chain joins TRBV5-1 and TRBJ1-3, with TRBD1 matching 8 bases. The junction had 10 bases not matched to a gene; V was cut back by 5 bases and J by 9 bases. The CDR3 extends over 14 amino acids. In germline, CDR1 is SGHRS, CDR2 YFSETQ. The CDR3 loop is CASSYGQGGGTIYF. The CDR3 DNA reads as TGCGCCAGCAGTTATGGACAGGGCGGGGGCACCATATATTTT.

The genes are TRBV5-1 and TRBJ2-1; 10 nucleotides agree with TRBD2. Germline V gives CDR1 SGHRS, CDR2 YFSETQ. V lost 2 bases and J lost 7; bases outside the gene matches: 9. The CDR3 contains 16 residues. This CDR3 reads CASSLLPSGGGNEQFF. The CDR3 coding sequence is TGCGCCAGCAGCTTACTACCTAGCGGGGGTGGGAATGAGCAGTTCTTC.

A remark on this clone: The junction shows a germline mismatch at one end, possibly a read error. J is TRBJ1-5 and V is TRBV28; 10 bases line up with TRBD1. The CDR3 loop spans 16 amino acids. Germline V gene sequence: CDR1 MDHEN, CDR2 SYDVKM. The chain's CDR3 is CASSPRDRGNNQPQNF. As DNA, the CDR3 is TGTGCCAGCAGTCCTCGGGACAGGGGAAACAATCAGCCCCAGAATTTT. The variable domain in full, with the rest retrieved from reference TRBV28 and TRBJ1-5, is DVKVTQSSRYLVKRTGEKVFLECVQDMDHENMFWYRQDPGLGLRLIYFSYDVKMKEKGDIPEGYSVSREKKERFSLILESASTNQTSMYLCASSPRDRGNNQPQNFGDGTRLSIL.

The rearrangement uses TRBV5-5 and TRBJ1-5, with D possibly matching TRBD1 (5 bases). This CDR3 is 14 amino acids long. V was trimmed by 1 base and J by 6 bases, leaving 11 bases between them. CDR1 SGHKS and CDR2 YYEKEE come from the germline V gene (reference sequence). CDR3 bases: TGTGCCAGCAGCTTGTGGCAGGGAACTCAGCCCCAGCATTTT. Its protein product is CASSLWQGTQPQHF.

The chain carries TRBV6-1 and TRBJ1-5; D possibly corresponds to TRBD1 (5 bases). The CDR3 length is 14 residues. Germline loops: CDR1 MNHNS, CDR2 SASEGT. V was trimmed by 6 bases and J by 3 bases, leaving 12 bases between them. CDR3 nucleotides: TGTGCCAGCAGCCGAGACAGAATCAATCAGCCCCAGCATTTT. Translated: CASSRDRINQPQHF.